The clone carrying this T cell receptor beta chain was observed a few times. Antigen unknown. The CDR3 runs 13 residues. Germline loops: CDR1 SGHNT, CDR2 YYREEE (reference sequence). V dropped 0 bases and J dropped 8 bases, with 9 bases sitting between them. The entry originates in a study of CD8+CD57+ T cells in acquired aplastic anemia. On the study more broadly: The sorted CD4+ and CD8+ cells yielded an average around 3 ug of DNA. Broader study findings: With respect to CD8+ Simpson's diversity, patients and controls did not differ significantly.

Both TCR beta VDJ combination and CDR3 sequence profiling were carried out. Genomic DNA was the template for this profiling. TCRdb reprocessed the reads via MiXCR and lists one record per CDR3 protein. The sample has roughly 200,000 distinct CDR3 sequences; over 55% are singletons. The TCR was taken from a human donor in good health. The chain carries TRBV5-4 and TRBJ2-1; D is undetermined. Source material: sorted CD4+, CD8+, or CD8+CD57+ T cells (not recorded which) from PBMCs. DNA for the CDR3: TGTGCCAGCAGCTTGGGAAGTAGGTATGAGCAGTTCTTC. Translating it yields CASSLGSRYEQFF. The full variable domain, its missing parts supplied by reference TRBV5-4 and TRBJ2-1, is ETGVTQSPTHLIKTRGQQVTLRCSSQSGHNTVSWYQQALGQGPQFIFQYYREEENGRGNFPPRFSGLQFPNYSSELNVNALELDDSALYLCASSLGSRYEQFFGPGTRLTVL.